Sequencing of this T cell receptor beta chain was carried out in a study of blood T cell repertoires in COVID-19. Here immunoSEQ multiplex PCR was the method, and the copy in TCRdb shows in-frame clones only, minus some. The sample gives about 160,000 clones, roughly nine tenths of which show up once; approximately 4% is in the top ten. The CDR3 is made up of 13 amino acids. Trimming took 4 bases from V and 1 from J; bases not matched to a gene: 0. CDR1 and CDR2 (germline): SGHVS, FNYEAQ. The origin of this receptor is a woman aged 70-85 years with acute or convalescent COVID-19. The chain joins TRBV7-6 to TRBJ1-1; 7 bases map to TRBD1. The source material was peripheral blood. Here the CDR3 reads CASSSGGNTEAFF. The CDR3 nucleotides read TGTGCCAGCAGCTCAGGGGGGAACACTGAAGCTTTCTTT. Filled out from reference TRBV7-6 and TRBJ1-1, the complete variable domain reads GAGVSQSPRYKVTKRGQDVALRCDPISGHVSLYWYRQALGQGPEFLTYFNYEAQQDKSGLPNDRFSAERPEGSISTLTIQRTEQRDSAMYRCASSSGGNTEAFFGQGTRLTVV.